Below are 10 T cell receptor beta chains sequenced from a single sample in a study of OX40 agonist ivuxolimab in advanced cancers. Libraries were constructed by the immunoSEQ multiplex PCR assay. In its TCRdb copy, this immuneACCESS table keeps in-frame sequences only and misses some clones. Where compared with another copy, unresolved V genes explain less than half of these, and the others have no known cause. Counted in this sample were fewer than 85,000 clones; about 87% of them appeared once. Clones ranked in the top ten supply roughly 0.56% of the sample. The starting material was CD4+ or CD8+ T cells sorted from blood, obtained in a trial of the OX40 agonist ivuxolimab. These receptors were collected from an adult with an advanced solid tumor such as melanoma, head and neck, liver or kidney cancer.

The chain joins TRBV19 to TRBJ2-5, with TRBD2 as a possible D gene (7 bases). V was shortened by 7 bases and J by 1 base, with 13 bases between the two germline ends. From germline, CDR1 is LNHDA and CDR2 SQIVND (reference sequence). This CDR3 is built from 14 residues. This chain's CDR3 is CASKVGGPQETQYF. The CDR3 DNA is TGTGCCAGTAAAGTGGGGGGGCCCCAAGAGACCCAGTACTTC.

The CDR3 region is CASSQDMGDTQYF. The DNA for the CDR3 is TGCGCCAGCAGCCAAGACATGGGAGATACGCAGTATTTT. The rearrangement uses TRBV4-1 and TRBJ2-3; D uncertain. There are 13 residues in the CDR3. V lost 0 bases, J lost 5 bases, and 6 bases lay in between. Per the germline V gene, CDR1 is MGHRA and CDR2 is YSYEKL.

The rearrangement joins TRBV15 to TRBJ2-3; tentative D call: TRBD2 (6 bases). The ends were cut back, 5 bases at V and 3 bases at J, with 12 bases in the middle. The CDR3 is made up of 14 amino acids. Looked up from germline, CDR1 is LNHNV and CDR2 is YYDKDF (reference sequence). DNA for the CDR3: TGTGCCACCAGCTGGGGGGTAGCGACAGATACGCAGTATTTT. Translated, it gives CATSWGVATDTQYF.

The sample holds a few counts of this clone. The CDR3 loop reads CASSPWTGQSVYGYTF. The CDR3 region has the DNA TGTGCCAGCAGCCCTTGGACGGGACAGTCTGTCTATGGCTACACCTTC. This sequence joins TRBV11-2 and TRBJ1-2, with 7 bases lining up with TRBD1. The CDR3 has 16 residues. The trim removed 5 bases at V and 4 bases at J, leaving 13 bases unmatched. Looked up from germline, CDR1 is SGHAT and CDR2 is FQNNGV. Based on the CDR3 plus reference TRBV11-2 and TRBJ1-2, the full variable domain is EAGVAQSPRYKIIEKRQSVAFWCNPISGHATLYWYQQILGQGPKLLIQFQNNGVVDDSQLPKDRFSAERLKGVDSTLKIQPAKLEDSAVYLCASSPWTGQSVYGYTFGSGTRLTVV.

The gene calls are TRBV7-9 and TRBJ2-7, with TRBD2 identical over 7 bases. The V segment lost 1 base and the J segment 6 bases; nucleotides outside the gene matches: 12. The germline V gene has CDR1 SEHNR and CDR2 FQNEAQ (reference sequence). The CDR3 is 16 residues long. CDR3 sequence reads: CASSLGTSGTSGEQYF. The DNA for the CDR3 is TGTGCCAGCAGCTTAGGTACCAGCGGGACCTCAGGCGAGCAGTACTTC.

The chain's CDR3 is CASSPRLEGEAFF. The CDR3 bases are TGTGCCAGCTCACCACGTCTGGAGGGTGAAGCTTTCTTT. The chain employs TRBV18 and TRBJ1-1, with no clear D. The CDR3 totals 13 residues. The ends were cut back, 1 base at V and 7 bases at J, with 10 bases in the middle. In germline, CDR1 is KGHSH, CDR2 LQKENI.

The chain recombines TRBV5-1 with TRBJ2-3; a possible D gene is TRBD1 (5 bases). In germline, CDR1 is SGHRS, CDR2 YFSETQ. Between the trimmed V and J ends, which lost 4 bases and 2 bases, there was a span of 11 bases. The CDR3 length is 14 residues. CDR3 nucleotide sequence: TGCGCCAGCAGCCTAGGACACCCCACAGATACGCAGTATTTT. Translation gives CASSLGHPTDTQYF.

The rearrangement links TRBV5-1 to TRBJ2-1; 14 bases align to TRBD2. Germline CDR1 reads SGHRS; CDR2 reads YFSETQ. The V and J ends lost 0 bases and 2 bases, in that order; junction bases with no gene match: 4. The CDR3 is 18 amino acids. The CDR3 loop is CASSLGLAGGPPYNEQFF. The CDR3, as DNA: TGCGCCAGCAGCTTGGGACTAGCGGGAGGGCCCCCCTACAATGAGCAGTTCTTC.

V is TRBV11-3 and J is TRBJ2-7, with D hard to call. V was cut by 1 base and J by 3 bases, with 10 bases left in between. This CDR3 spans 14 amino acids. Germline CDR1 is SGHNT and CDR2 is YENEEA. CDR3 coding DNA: TGTGCCAGCAGCTTAGGAGGAGTGGGCTACGAGCAGTACTTC. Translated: CASSLGGVGYEQYF.

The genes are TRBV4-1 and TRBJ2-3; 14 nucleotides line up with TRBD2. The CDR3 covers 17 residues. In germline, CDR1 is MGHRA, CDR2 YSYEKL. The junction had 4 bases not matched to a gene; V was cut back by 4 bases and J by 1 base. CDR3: CASSPKGLAGGTDTQYF. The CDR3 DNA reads TGCGCCAGCAGCCCTAAGGGACTAGCGGGAGGCACAGATACGCAGTATTTT.